This is a list of T cell receptor beta chains from one sample in a study of human CD4 T cells and Enterobacteriaceae. Data came from immunoSEQ multiplex PCR; TCRdb stores just in-frame clones and leaves some out. The sample holds 25,000 to 35,000 clones, 70% to 90% seen once. Sequences were obtained from memory CD4+ T cells from blood. These receptors all stem from a human donor in good health. CDR3s include the opening cysteine and the closing phenylalanine or tryptophan.

v_call: TRBV5-1
cdr3_aa: CASRFQTGTNEKLFF

v_call: TRBV27
cdr3_aa: CASSLSGKGYYGYTF

v_call: TRBV5-1
cdr3_aa: CASSFGQSSYGYTF

v_call: TRBV6-1
cdr3_aa: CASDTGAWQPQHF

v_call: TRBV11-2
cdr3_aa: CASSLTTGGTGNTIYF

v_call: TRBV2
cdr3_aa: CASSPQGYTIYF

v_call: TRBV4-1
cdr3_aa: CASSQVGTGGGNIQYF

v_call: TRBV11-1
cdr3_aa: CASSLGRFFGTQYF

v_call: TRBV5-1
cdr3_aa: CASSLATGANVLTF

v_call: TRBV7-6
cdr3_aa: CASSFTAATEAFF

v_call: TRBV5-1
cdr3_aa: CASSRGLAGYNEQFF

v_call: TRBV5-1
cdr3_aa: CASRHRAPTSTRSYEQYF

v_call: TRBV9
cdr3_aa: CASSVASDSSYNEQFF

v_call: TRBV30
cdr3_aa: CAWSMRSANYGYTF

v_call: TRBV6-1
cdr3_aa: CASSVSSGSPYEQYF

v_call: TRBV6-5
cdr3_aa: CASALGMEYQPQHF

v_call: TRBV29-1
cdr3_aa: CSVEPGGIGTEAFF

v_call: TRBV2
cdr3_aa: CASSEYWGRGTTNEKLFF

v_call: TRBV5-8
cdr3_aa: CASTQGTIKTDTQYF

v_call: TRBV2
cdr3_aa: CASSGRIRDGNQPQHF

v_call: TRBV2
cdr3_aa: CASSPGTPRQFF

v_call: TRBV9
cdr3_aa: CASTPRTDTQYF

v_call: TRBV30
cdr3_aa: CAWSVRLAGGRETQYF

v_call: TRBV9
cdr3_aa: CASSVALGTSGSGNTIYF

v_call: TRBV19
cdr3_aa: CASSPLGGSSYEQYF

v_call: TRBV29-1
cdr3_aa: CSVGEAGGEDGYTF

v_call: TRBV5-1
cdr3_aa: CASSDRPGSSPSSYNSPLHF

v_call: TRBV5-1
cdr3_aa: CASSPMGRGGDEQYF

v_call: TRBV5-5
cdr3_aa: CASSSTTGHLYEQYF

v_call: TRBV27
cdr3_aa: CASSFEGRMNTEAFF

v_call: TRBV6-6
cdr3_aa: CASSLGTYSYNEQFF

v_call: TRBV2
cdr3_aa: CASLTEGTRGGELFF

v_call: TRBV5-1
cdr3_aa: CASSTLVGQPQHF

v_call: TRBV11-2
cdr3_aa: CASSALAVAGEQFF

v_call: TRBV6-1
cdr3_aa: CASSEHASLRVEQYF

v_call: TRBV28
cdr3_aa: CASTANYGYTF

v_call: TRBV29-1
cdr3_aa: CSVTTGAAYNEQFF

v_call: TRBV5-5
cdr3_aa: CASSNRLAGVSTDTQYF

v_call: TRBV6-5
cdr3_aa: CASSSNSGLRRETQYF

v_call: TRBV7-2
cdr3_aa: CASSLGLERRNEQFF

v_call: TRBV6-1
cdr3_aa: CASMQDSTSYEQYF

v_call: TRBV6-5
cdr3_aa: CASSYGVGEQYF

v_call: TRBV4-2
cdr3_aa: CASSQGRGVSGLYNEQFF

v_call: TRBV27
cdr3_aa: CASLNQGGTEAFF

v_call: TRBV7-8
cdr3_aa: CASSAGQGLGGYTF

v_call: TRBV6-6
cdr3_aa: CASSGGDPGKETQYF

v_call: TRBV19
cdr3_aa: CASSKWDGSSYNEQFF

v_call: TRBV11-1
cdr3_aa: CASSLELADYYNEQFF

v_call: TRBV6-6
cdr3_aa: CASTSQRGDTGELFF

v_call: TRBV5-1
cdr3_aa: CASSSGAGGYTF

v_call: TRBV5-4
cdr3_aa: CAIRPGLSTDTQYF

v_call: TRBV7-2
cdr3_aa: CASSRRTNEKLFF

v_call: TRBV27
cdr3_aa: CASDTPGQSAGGEQFF